This is a list of T cell receptor beta chains from one sample in a study of a mutant IDH1 vaccine in newly diagnosed glioma. No antigen has been assigned to these receptors. Profiling relied on immunoSEQ multiplex PCR, and the TCRdb table lists in-frame clones only, not all of them. The sample holds tens of thousands of clones, around 92% seen once. The sample here was PBMCs, taken from a glioma patient whose treatment included an IDH1 peptide vaccine. Source of these receptors: a woman aged 50 to 60 with glioma. The CDR3 runs from the conserved cysteine through the conserved F or W. The D gene is left open where the match is weak. Size tells how often a clone was seen (once, few, many) or the class of an expanded clone, and some rows leave it out.

j_call,clone_size,d_call,v_call,cdr3_nt,cdr3_aa
TRBJ2-7,-,-,TRBV5-5,TGTGCCAGCAGCTTGAGGGGCACCTACGAGCAGTACTTC,CASSLRGTYEQYF
TRBJ2-1,-,TRBD2,TRBV19,TGTGCCAGTAGGACCTCCGGGGGGAGGTCCTACAATGAGCAGTTCTTC,CASRTSGGRSYNEQFF
TRBJ2-5,once,TRBD1,TRBV6-1,TGTGCCAGCAGTGAAGGGACAGGGGAAGAGACCCAGTACTTC,CASSEGTGEETQYF
TRBJ2-7,-,-,TRBV11-2,TGTGCCAGCAGCTTACTAGGGCGGATTGACATGACCTACGAGCAGTACTTC,CASSLLGRIDMTYEQYF
TRBJ2-1,once,TRBD2,TRBV5-4,TGTGCCAGCAGCTTTACTAGCGGGCTTTACAATGAGCAGTTCTTC,CASSFTSGLYNEQFF
TRBJ1-4,-,TRBD1,TRBV19,TGTGCCACCCGGGACAGGGAGGCCGGTGGAAGGGAAAAACTGTTTTTT,CATRDREAGGREKLFF
TRBJ2-3,-,-,TRBV18,TGTGCCAGCTTAACGGGAGGCACAGATACGCAGTATTTT,CASLTGGTDTQYF
TRBJ2-7,-,TRBD2,TRBV4-1,TGCGCCAGCAGCCCGACTAGCGGGAGGTCCTACGAGCAGTACTTC,CASSPTSGRSYEQYF
TRBJ2-3,-,-,TRBV4-1,TGCGCCAGCAGCCGACGTGGGGCAGCCTTTGCAACTACAGATACGCAGTATTTT,CASSRRGAAFATTDTQYF
TRBJ1-1,-,-,TRBV7-9,TGTGCCAGCATTAGTCCCCAGCAGTTACTGAACACTGAAGCTTTCTTT,CASISPQQLLNTEAFF
TRBJ2-1,-,TRBD2,TRBV5-1,TGCGCCAGCCTTCTAGCGGGAGGTGACCCCTACAATGAGCAGTTCTTC,CASLLAGGDPYNEQFF
TRBJ2-1,once,-,TRBV6-5,TGTGCCAGCATAGGGGGGGATGAGCAGTTCTTC,CASIGGDEQFF
TRBJ1-5,-,-,TRBV21-1,TGTGCCAGCAGCAAAGTGCCAGGCCATCAGCCCCAGCATTTT,CASSKVPGHQPQHF
TRBJ2-3,-,TRBD2,TRBV11-3,TGTGCCAGCAGCTTTAGCGGGAGCGGCCAGGGAGATACGCAGTATTTT,CASSFSGSGQGDTQYF
TRBJ1-1,-,-,TRBV7-9,TGTGCCAGCAGCTTAGATCGGGAGATGAACACTGAAGCTTTCTTT,CASSLDREMNTEAFF
TRBJ2-7,-,-,TRBV2,TGTGCCAGCAGTCCTGGAAGGGCGGGGGCTAACGAGCAGTACTTC,CASSPGRAGANEQYF
TRBJ1-2,-,-,TRBV28,TGTGCCAGCAGTTTATTGGGCAGGGCGAAAGGCTACACCTTC,CASSLLGRAKGYTF
TRBJ1-1,-,-,TRBV9,TGTGCCAGCAGCGTAGACGCGCAGGGTCCTATGAACACTGAAGCTTTCTTT,CASSVDAQGPMNTEAFF
TRBJ1-3,-,TRBD1,TRBV10-3,TGTGCCATCAGTGAGACAGGGGCCTTCTCTGGAAACACCATATATTTT,CAISETGAFSGNTIYF
TRBJ1-1,-,TRBD1,TRBV27,TGTGCCAGCGGTTGGGACAGTCGCACTGAAGCTTTCTTT,CASGWDSRTEAFF
TRBJ2-7,-,TRBD2,TRBV19,TGTGCCAGTAGTACTACCACTAGCGTCAACTCCTACGAGCAGTACTTC,CASSTTTSVNSYEQYF
TRBJ2-1,-,TRBD2,TRBV6-6,TGTGCCAGCAGTTACTCTAGCGGGAGGTATGGTGAGCAGTTCTTC,CASSYSSGRYGEQFF
TRBJ1-5,-,-,TRBV28,TGTGCCAGCAGTTCGGACAAATATCAGCCCCAGCATTTT,CASSSDKYQPQHF
TRBJ2-7,-,TRBD2,TRBV13,TGTGCCAGCAGCTTTAGCGGGCCCCCCGGGGAGCAGTACTTC,CASSFSGPPGEQYF
TRBJ2-1,-,TRBD1,TRBV19,TGTGCCAGTAGTATAGAATGGACAGGGGGCAATGAGCAGTTCTTC,CASSIEWTGGNEQFF
TRBJ2-1,once,TRBD2,TRBV19,TGTGCCAGTAGCCCGCCGGGACTAGCGGGAGCAGGCTACGAGCAGTTCTTC,CASSPPGLAGAGYEQFF
TRBJ1-2,-,TRBD1,TRBV10-2,TGCGCCAGCAGTGAGCCTCCGGGACAGGGTTCTGGTGGCTACACCTTC,CASSEPPGQGSGGYTF
TRBJ2-4,-,TRBD1,TRBV13,TGTGCCAGCATGGGGGACAGGGCCGGCATTCAGTACTTC,CASMGDRAGIQYF
TRBJ2-5,-,-,TRBV30,TGTGCCTGGAGGAGGGGGACCCAAGAGACCCAGTACTTC,CAWRRGTQETQYF
TRBJ1-2,-,-,TRBV5-4,TGTGCCAGCAGTTTCGGGACCCTCTATGGCTACACCTTC,CASSFGTLYGYTF
TRBJ1-6,-,TRBD1,TRBV30,TGTGCCTGGGCCTCTTGGGACAGGGGGGATTCACCCCTCCACTTT,CAWASWDRGDSPLHF
TRBJ2-1,-,-,TRBV5-1,TGCGCCAGCAGCACACGACAGACTAGTCCCCCTGACAATGAGCAGTTCTTC,CASSTRQTSPPDNEQFF
TRBJ2-7,-,-,TRBV23-1,TGCGCCAGCAGTCAATTGGGTGGGAGCTGCGAGCAGTACTTC,CASSQLGGSCEQYF
TRBJ2-5,-,-,TRBV14,TGTGCCAGCAGCCTTGACAGAGAAGAGACCCAGTACTTC,CASSLDREETQYF
TRBJ2-7,-,TRBD1,TRBV28,TGTGCCAGCAGTCCCGACCGGGACAGCCGGCACGAGCAGTACTTC,CASSPDRDSRHEQYF
TRBJ2-7,-,TRBD2,TRBV5-4,TGTGCCAGCAGCGAGGGACTAGCGGACTACGAGCAGTACTTC,CASSEGLADYEQYF
TRBJ1-6,-,-,TRBV25-1,TGTGCCAGCAGTGTCCAGGGTTATAATTCACCCCTCCACTTT,CASSVQGYNSPLHF
TRBJ1-2,-,TRBD1,TRBV5-1,TGCGCCAGCAGCTCCACAGGGGGAACCTATGGCTACACCTTC,CASSSTGGTYGYTF
TRBJ1-4,-,-,TRBV11-2,TGTGCCAGCAGCCAGGGGCAGGGTAGGGAAAAACTGTTTTTT,CASSQGQGREKLFF
TRBJ2-3,-,TRBD2,TRBV6-5,TGTGCCACCCTGGGACTAGCGGATCCCAATACGCAGTATTTT,CATLGLADPNTQYF
TRBJ2-7,-,-,TRBV27,TGTGCCAGCAGTTCGGGACTTTTCTACGAGCAGTACTTC,CASSSGLFYEQYF
TRBJ1-4,-,-,TRBV30,TGTGCCTGGAGAAAGGGCGGCCAGAATGAAAAACTGTTTTTT,CAWRKGGQNEKLFF
TRBJ2-7,-,-,TRBV6-5,TGTGCCAGCAGTTCCACCTACGAGCAGTACTTC,CASSSTYEQYF
TRBJ2-1,-,-,TRBV5-1,TGCGCCAGCAGCTTGGAACGTTCGTGGGGGCTTTCCTACAATGAGCAGTTCTTC,CASSLERSWGLSYNEQFF
TRBJ1-4,-,TRBD1,TRBV14,TGTGCCAGCAGTTCGGACAGGGGGCGAACTGCAACTAATGAAAAACTGTTTTTT,CASSSDRGRTATNEKLFF
TRBJ2-2,-,TRBD1,TRBV28,TGTGCCAGCATAATACAGGGGTTCGGGGAGCTGTTTTTT,CASIIQGFGELFF
TRBJ1-1,-,TRBD1,TRBV5-1,TGCGCCAGCAGCGGACGAAGGGACAGGGAGAACACTGAAGCTTTCTTT,CASSGRRDRENTEAFF